This T cell receptor beta chain was recorded in a study of cytomegalovirus exposure and HLA in healthy donors. Study at large: Drawn from HLA-typed donors, tens of millions of unique TCRs were held in an early data release. General observations from the study: CMV antigen specificity was confirmed in vitro for three CMV-associated chains.

Use of 60 Vbeta and 13 Jbeta primers characterized the PCR. This table comes from immunoSEQ multiplex PCR, and its TCRdb copy is limited to in-frame clones, with some not included. The sample gives around 180,000 clones, roughly 83% of which show up once; 0.26% is in the top ten. As for this clone: Its antigen is unidentified.

The sample taken for sequencing was PBMCs. The sequence was obtained from a boy aged 10-17 years in good health and CMV-seronegative.

CDR3 sequence: CASSLATGGNGGELFF. The CDR3 nucleotides are TGTGCCAGCAGCTTAGCGACAGGGGGCAACGGCGGGGAGCTGTTTTTT. The V call is TRBV7-2, the J call TRBJ2-2, with 10 bases identical to TRBD1. The CDR3 has 16 amino acids. Germline CDR1 is SGHTA and CDR2 is FQGNSA. Trimming cost V 0 bases and J 7 bases; bases outside gene matches: 5.